The clone carrying this T cell receptor (beta chain) was counted once. Its specificity is unknown. This specimen belongs to a study of T cells in Graves' hyperthyroidism and ophthalmopathy. Findings and limits, study-wide: Stable hyperthyroidism was told apart from ophthalmopathy by a model built on 13 V-J features. Peripheral blood also featured most of the thyroid clonotypes expanded above 0.001.

Exclusion criteria comprised uncontrolled infection, other autoimmune disease, pregnancy or lactation. This CDR3 is 17 amino acids long. V was clipped by 4 bases and J by 3 bases; unmatched bases: 6. CDR1 and CDR2 from the germline V gene are SGDLS and YYNGEE. Amplification of TCR beta CDR3 regions was performed using RNA transcripts as template. First-round RT-PCR targeting the TCR CDR3 was performed with the HTBI primer set. TCRdb fed the multiplex PCR reads into MiXCR, producing one record per CDR3 protein. The data show 500,000 or so distinct CDR3 sequences, with roughly 18% seen just once and roughly 18% held by the top ten.

The V and J genes are TRBV9 and TRBJ2-1; the match to TRBD2 covers 14 bases. Sequencing was performed on blood. This TCR was sampled from a woman between 18 and 29 years old with Graves' ophthalmopathy. CDR3 bases: TGTGCCAGCAGCCCCACCGGGACTAGCGGGAGCTACAATGAGCAGTTCTTC. This sequence encodes CASSPTGTSGSYNEQFF.